Reported below is one T cell receptor (beta chain). This clonotype was counted ten times or more. Its antigen remains undetermined. Base qualities are missing; no much larger clone stands one base away. The library was prepared using PCR. Sequenced using an Illumina HiSeq 2500. TCR library preparation used molecular barcoding, with unique molecular identifiers applied to normalize quantification of the TCRbeta repertoire. The public reads were quality trimmed at Q25 with fastp and then assembled into clones with MiXCR by TCRdb, keeping productive beta chains. Rows merge per CDR3 protein into single entries with the most common DNA and genes. The sample contains some 300,000 distinct CDR3 sequences, just over 7.5% of them found a single time. The ten largest clones add up to around 10% of the sample. Sample treatment or condition, as interpreted from the label and publication: allogeneic hematopoietic cell transplantation with graft depleted of TCRalphabeta T cells and CD19 B cells. The children who served as transplant recipients had been given grafts of TCRalphabeta/CD19-depleted allogeneic hematopoietic cells.

These data originate in a study of T-cell reconstitution after alpha-beta-depleted transplantation in children (TCRdb year 2016). Regarding the complete study: Using TCR repertoire profiling, the study quantitatively followed how T-cell immune reconstitution unfolded in children after TCRalphabeta/CD19-depleted allogeneic hematopoietic cell transplantation. Points the paper makes about the study in general: Over the following months the frequencies of hyperexpanded clones went down, and after one year T-cell counts and TCRbeta diversity were mostly credited to newly produced T cells. In some patients, the high TCRbeta diversity seen at day 60 was put down to recipient T cells and intrathymic progenitors that had survived conditioning. Apparently early alphabetaT-cell count recovery about two months after transplant reportedly relied on only several hundred rapidly expanded clones derived from non-depleted graft cells.

The germline V gene sets CDR1 to MNHEY and CDR2 to SVGAGI. V loses 2 bases at its end and J loses 2 bases; junction bases beyond the gene matches: 13. The CDR3 holds 18 amino acids from the cysteine to the phenylalanine. Only the CDR3 DNA is retained, 54 bases long and in frame from the first base. This chain joins TRBV6-5 to TRBJ1-2; 8 nucleotides in the junction match TRBD1. The specimen comprised peripheral blood, sampled 360 days after TCRalphabeta/CD19-depleted stem cell transplant. The TCR comes from a female patient between 2 and 15 years old who had a stem cell transplant for Fanconi anemia, so the T cells may come from the graft donor. This receptor has the CDR3 CASSYSLFRGQRNYGYTF. The nucleotides are TGTGCCAGCAGTTACAGCCTTTTCAGGGGGCAGAGGAACTATGGCTACACCTTC.